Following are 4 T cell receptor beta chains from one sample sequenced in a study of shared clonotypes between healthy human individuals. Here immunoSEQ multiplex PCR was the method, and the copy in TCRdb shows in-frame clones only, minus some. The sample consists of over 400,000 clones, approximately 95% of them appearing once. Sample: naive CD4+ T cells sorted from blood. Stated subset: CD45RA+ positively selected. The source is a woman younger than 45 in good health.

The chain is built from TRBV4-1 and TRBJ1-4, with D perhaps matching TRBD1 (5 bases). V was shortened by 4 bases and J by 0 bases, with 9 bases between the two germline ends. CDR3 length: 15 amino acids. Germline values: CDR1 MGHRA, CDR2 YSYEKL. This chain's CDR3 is CASSLPGSTNEKLFF. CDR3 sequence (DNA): TGCGCCAGCAGCCTTCCAGGGTCAACTAATGAAAAACTGTTTTTT.

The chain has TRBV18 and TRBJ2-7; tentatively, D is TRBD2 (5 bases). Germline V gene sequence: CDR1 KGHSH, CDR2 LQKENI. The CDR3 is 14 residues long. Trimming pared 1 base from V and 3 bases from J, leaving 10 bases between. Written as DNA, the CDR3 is TGTGCCAGCTCACCACGTGGGAGTATCTACGAGCAGTACTTC. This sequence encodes CASSPRGSIYEQYF. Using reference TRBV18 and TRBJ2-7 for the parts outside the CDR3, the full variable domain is NAGVMQNPRHLVRRRGQEARLRCSPMKGHSHVYWYRQLPEEGLKFMVYLQKENIIDESGMPKERFSAEFPKEGPSILRIQQVVRGDSAAYFCASSPRGSIYEQYFGPGTRLTVT.

The CDR3 DNA is TGCGCCAGCAGCCAAGATAGCGGGAAAAGCACCGGGGAGCTGTTTTTT. Its translation: CASSQDSGKSTGELFF. The chain is built from TRBV4-1 and TRBJ2-2, with TRBD2 matching over 8 bases. The ends lost 0 bases at V and 4 bases at J; junction bases unmatched: 4. The CDR3 loop spans 16 amino acids. Germline loops: CDR1 MGHRA, CDR2 YSYEKL.

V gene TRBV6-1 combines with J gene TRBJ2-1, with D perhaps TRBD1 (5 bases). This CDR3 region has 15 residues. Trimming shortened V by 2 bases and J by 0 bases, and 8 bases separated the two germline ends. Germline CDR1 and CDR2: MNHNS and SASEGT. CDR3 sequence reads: CASSEQGSSYNEQFF. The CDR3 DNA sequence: TGTGCCAGCAGTGAACAGGGTTCCTCCTACAATGAGCAGTTCTTC.